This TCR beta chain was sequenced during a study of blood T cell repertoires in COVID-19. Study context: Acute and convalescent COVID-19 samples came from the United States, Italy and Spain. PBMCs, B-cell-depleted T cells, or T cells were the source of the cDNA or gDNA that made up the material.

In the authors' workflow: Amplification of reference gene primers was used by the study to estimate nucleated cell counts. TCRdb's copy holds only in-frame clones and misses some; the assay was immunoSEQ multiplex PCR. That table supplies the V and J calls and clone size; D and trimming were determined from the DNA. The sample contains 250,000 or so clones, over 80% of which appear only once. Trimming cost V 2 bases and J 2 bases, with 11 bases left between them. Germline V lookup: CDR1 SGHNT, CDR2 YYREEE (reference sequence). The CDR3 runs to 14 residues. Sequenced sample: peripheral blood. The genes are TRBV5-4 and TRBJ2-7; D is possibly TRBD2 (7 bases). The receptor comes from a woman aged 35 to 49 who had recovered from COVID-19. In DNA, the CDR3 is TGTGCCAGCAGCTTCGGGGGGCACACCTACGAGCAGTACTTC. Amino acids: CASSFGGHTYEQYF.